This T cell receptor beta chain derives from a study of T cell repertoires in cytomegalovirus infection. Overall study: Recently identified HLA-C-restricted CMV epitopes were among the peptides used. Indicated by public TCR beta signatures were CMV infection and matching HLA type.

Via MiXCR, TCRdb re-called the reads, giving one row per CDR3 protein. The table records roughly 920,000 distinct CDR3 sequences, roughly 31% of them present only once. This clonotype was seen a few times. Its target is not known. The V segment lost 0 bases and the J segment 1 base; nucleotides outside the gene matches: 2. The CDR3 covers 15 residues. Germline loops: CDR1 LGHNA, CDR2 YNFKEQ. The study, taken as a whole, reports: Within the response measured ex vivo, HLA-C-restricted CMV-specific TCR beta clonotypes were dominant. Identification of carriers of CMV plus the relevant HLA was performed using cumulative public TCR beta family frequency.

The rearrangement links TRBV4-2 to TRBJ1-1; 7 bases align to TRBD1. The sequence derives from a human donor in good health (CMV status not recorded). Some clones in this sample may be carry-over from other donors' samples. This sample comprised cultured CD8+ T cells from PBMCs, obtained from culture after CMV antigen stimulation. CDR3 DNA sequence: TGTGCCAGCAGCCAAGACAGGACAGGGAACACTGAAGCTTTCTTT. Protein: CASSQDRTGNTEAFF.